Only a few counts were recorded for the clone carrying this T cell receptor beta chain. The target antigen is unknown. Germline V gives CDR1 MDHEN, CDR2 SYDVKM. Trimming left V 8 bases short and J 4 bases short, with 6 bases between. The CDR3 totals 11 residues. These data belong to a study of shared clonotypes between healthy human individuals. The study's findings and limits: It was anticipated that sequencing depth would influence how many clonotypes donors shared.

Running of the assay took place at deep level. Data came from immunoSEQ multiplex PCR; TCRdb stores just in-frame clones and leaves some out. In the table there are roughly 490,000 clones, about 80% of which are singletons. Input material: PBMCs. The V and J genes are TRBV28 and TRBJ1-5; no firm D call. The receptor comes from a woman in her forties in good health. Some clones in this sample may be carry-over from other donors' samples. The CDR3 DNA reads as TGTGCCAGCGCGGGTAATCAGCCCCAGCATTTT. Its translation: CASAGNQPQHF. Full variable domain (missing parts from reference TRBV28 and TRBJ1-5): DVKVTQSSRYLVKRTGEKVFLECVQDMDHENMFWYRQDPGLGLRLIYFSYDVKMKEKGDIPEGYSVSREKKERFSLILESASTNQTSMYLCASAGNQPQHFGDGTRLSIL.